A single sample is the source of the 18 T cell receptor beta chains below, sequenced in a study of Graves' ophthalmopathy and Graves' hyperthyroidism. Scientists amplified the TCR beta CDR3 regions from RNA transcripts. The first-round RT-PCR employed HTBI primers together with the Qiagen OneStep RT-PCR kit. A multiplex PCR was then performed as the second round. TCRdb reprocessed the multiplex PCR reads with MiXCR, giving one entry per CDR3 protein. The data show roughly 700,000 distinct CDR3 sequences, approximately 40% seen once. Sequences were obtained from peripheral blood. The receptor set was obtained from an adult man with Graves' ophthalmopathy.

This chain uses TRBV19 with TRBJ1-1; D may be TRBD1 (5 bases). V shed 9 bases and J shed 5 bases, with 22 bases lying between them. CDR3 length equals 15 residues. Germline assignment: CDR1 LNHDA and CDR2 SQIVND (reference sequence). The CDR3 region is CASRETVDYFTEAFF. CDR3 coding DNA: TGTGCCAGCCGAGAGACAGTGGACTATTTTACTGAAGCTTTCTTT.

Note on this clonotype: A clone one base away is much larger, so this may be a read error. The chain joins TRBV7-2 to TRBJ2-7, with TRBD2 as a possible D gene (5 bases). The CDR3 is made up of 13 amino acids. CDR1 is SGHTA, CDR2 FQGNSA, per germline. This CDR3 reads CVSSPSMAYEQYF. In DNA, the CDR3 is TGTGTCAGCAGTCCTAGCATGGCCTACGAGCAGTACTTC.

CDR3 amino acids: CASSYGGAGGRGEKLFF. CDR3 nucleotides: TGTGCCAGCAGTTACGGGGGGGCAGGGGGCCGTGGAGAAAAACTGTTTTTT. The V and J genes are TRBV6-6 and TRBJ1-4, with 8 bases lining up with TRBD1. V dropped 2 bases and J dropped 8; count of bases not matched to a gene: 13. The CDR3 length is 17 residues. CDR1 and CDR2 from the germline V gene are MNHNY and SVGAGI (reference sequence).

On this clonotype: This may be a read error, as it is one base from a much larger clone. The genes are TRBV7-9 and TRBJ1-3; D gene uncertain. The V gene lost 1 base and the J gene lost 2 bases, with 9 bases spanning the gap. The CDR3 is 15 amino acids. Looked up from germline, CDR1 is SEHNR and CDR2 is FQNEAQ (reference sequence). The CDR3 bases are TGTGCCAGCAGCTTAGTTAGTGGCACTGGAAACACCATATATTTT. Its protein product is CASSLVSGTGNTIYF.

Only a few counts were recorded for this clonotype. The chain couples TRBV7-3 to TRBJ2-7; D is perhaps TRBD2 (5 bases). The CDR3 has 13 residues. The germline V and J ends were trimmed by 0 bases and 7 bases, with 10 bases remaining between them. Germline V gene sequence: CDR1 SGHTA, CDR2 FQGTGA. CDR3 in DNA: TGTGCCAGCAGCTTAACCCCTACGGGGGAGCAGTACTTC. Its translation is CASSLTPTGEQYF.

This clonotype has more than one count but fewer than ten. The genes are TRBV20-1 and TRBJ1-4; D may be TRBD1 (5 bases). Germline V gives CDR1 DFQATT, CDR2 SNEGSKA (reference sequence). Trimming removed 5 bases from V and 4 bases from J, with 14 bases in between. This CDR3 has 14 amino acids. This CDR3 is CSAGVRVHNEKLFF. The CDR3 region has the DNA TGCAGTGCTGGTGTCAGGGTACATAATGAAAAACTGTTTTTT.

This clonotype showed up many times. The chain uses TRBV20-1 and TRBJ2-5, with D unclear. The ends were cut back, 3 bases at V and 5 bases at J, with 10 bases in the middle. CDR1 and CDR2 from the germline V gene are DFQATT and SNEGSKA (reference sequence). The CDR3 has 12 amino acids. CDR3: CSARDARETQYF. CDR3 in DNA: TGCAGTGCTAGGGACGCGCGGGAGACCCAGTACTTC.

This clonotype was observed a few times. This chain uses TRBV25-1 with TRBJ2-5, with D tentatively TRBD2 (5 bases). The germline V and J ends were trimmed by 8 bases and 2 bases, with 18 bases remaining between them. Germline CDR1 reads MGHDK; CDR2 reads SYGVNS. The CDR3 contains 15 residues. Here the CDR3 reads CASSPREGQQETQYF. CDR3 bases: TGTGCCAGCTCACCACGGGAAGGTCAGCAAGAGACCCAGTACTTC.

This clonotype appeared many times. The chain uses TRBV29-1 and TRBJ2-7; the D gene is possibly TRBD1 (6 bases). The CDR3 covers 12 residues. Per germline, CDR1 SQVTM and CDR2 ANQGSEA. V was shortened by 4 bases and J by 9 bases, with 16 bases between the two germline ends. The CDR3 bases are TGCAGCGTTGTCAGAGAGGGGGTGCGGCAGTACTTC. Amino acids: CSVVREGVRQYF.

The chain links TRBV29-1 to TRBJ1-2; D gene unclear. The V gene's germline CDR1 is SQVTM and CDR2 ANQGSEA. V lost 1 base and J lost 7, with 13 bases in between. CDR3 size: 13 residues. The CDR3 reads CSVEVRGEGGYTF. CDR3 sequence (DNA): TGCAGCGTTGAAGTACGGGGTGAGGGTGGCTACACCTTC.

This sequence joins TRBV12-3 or TRBV12-4 and TRBJ1-2; TRBD1 might be the D (6 bases). The CDR3 covers 13 residues. V was pared by 7 bases and J by 1 base, with 10 bases between. The CDR3 DNA follows: TGTGCCAGCAACGGGGGCTTTAACTATGGCTACACCTTC. Translation gives CASNGGFNYGYTF.

Of note for this clonotype: A much larger clone sits a single nucleotide away, making a read error possible. This rearrangement joins TRBV2 to TRBJ1-4, with 7 bases that match TRBD1. The CDR3 has 14 amino acids. With 4 bases clipped from V and 5 bases from J, the junction kept 4 bases outside the gene matches. Germline CDR1 SNHLY, CDR2 FYNNEI. The CDR3 sequence is CASSVRGGNEKLFF. The CDR3 DNA follows: TGTGCCAGCAGTGTACGAGGGGGCAATGAAAAACTGTTTTTT.

V usage is TRBV12-3 or TRBV12-4 and J usage is TRBJ1-1, with TRBD1 matching 8 bases. The CDR3 covers 14 residues. V was pared by 4 bases and J by 10 bases, with 11 bases of the junction left unmatched. The CDR3 reads CASSYSGTGLGAFF. CDR3 sequence (DNA): TGTGCCAGCAGTTACTCTGGGACAGGATTAGGAGCTTTCTTT.

V and J are TRBV10-3 and TRBJ2-7; either TRBD1 or TRBD2 may supply D (5 bases each). The length of the CDR3 is 13 residues. Trimming removed 4 bases at V and 5 bases at J, with 12 bases between. Germline V gene data show CDR1 as ENHRY and CDR2 as SYGVKD. The CDR3 loop is CAISVQGDDEQYF. CDR3 nucleotide sequence: TGTGCCATCAGTGTTCAAGGGGACGACGAGCAGTACTTC.

The chain carries TRBV30 and TRBJ1-2; D gene ambiguous. Germline CDR1 GTSNPN, CDR2 SVGIG (reference sequence). CDR3 size: 11 residues. Trimming took 7 bases from V and 2 from J, leaving 8 bases between them. CDR3 residues: CASGRNYGYTF. The CDR3 DNA sequence: TGTGCCTCCGGACGGAACTATGGCTACACCTTC.

In its sample, this clonotype was seen many times. The CDR3 reads CASSVVPSGDQGGELFF. As DNA, the CDR3 is TGTGCCAGCAGCGTAGTCCCATCGGGGGACCAGGGAGGGGAGCTGTTTTTT. The chain joins TRBV9 to TRBJ2-2; D might be TRBD2 (6 bases). The CDR3 runs 17 residues. Trimming took off 0 bases at V and 8 bases at J, with 20 bases between the two ends. Germline loops: CDR1 SGDLS, CDR2 YYNGEE.

The chain joins TRBV29-1 to TRBJ2-3; 8 bases are shared with TRBD1. The V segment lost 7 bases and the J segment 3 bases; nucleotides outside the gene matches: 9. The length of the CDR3 is 14 residues. Germline lookup yields CDR1 SQVTM and CDR2 ANQGSEA. CDR3 DNA sequence: TGCAGCGGACGGACAGGGTCCGGGACAGATACGCAGTATTTT. Encoded protein: CSGRTGSGTDTQYF.

This chain joins TRBV12-3 or TRBV12-4 and TRBJ2-5; a weak D match, TRBD1 (6 bases). Trimming took off 3 bases at V and 5 bases at J, with 10 bases between the two ends. The CDR3 is 13 amino acids. The DNA for the CDR3 is TGTGCCAGCAGTTTCGGGACATTTGAGACCCAGTACTTC. It codes for CASSFGTFETQYF.